This T cell receptor beta chain is drawn from a study of T cells in Graves' hyperthyroidism and ophthalmopathy (dated by TCRdb to between 2017 and 2020). Study-wide context: Peripheral blood samples were taken at the time of initial diagnosis, prior to any treatment. Once sampling was done, hyperthyroidism patients were given methimazole at a starting dose of 30 mg daily, whereas ophthalmopathy patients were given high-dose intravenous methylprednisolone. Whether ophthalmopathy could be predicted prospectively was tested in an independent validation cohort made up of under 20 hyperthyroidism patients plus 17 patients who later progressed to ophthalmopathy. The paper describes TCR Vbeta CDR3 sequencing of 140 or so peripheral blood samples, made up of 43 ophthalmopathy patients, 70 to 80 hyperthyroidism patients and 17 progressor patients. The 100 discovery patients were randomly split 7:3 into training and test sets. In about six Graves' hyperthyroidism patients, the study also compared T-cell repertoires from thyroid tissue with T-cell repertoires from blood. A discovery cohort of approximately 100 patients, roughly 45 with Graves' ophthalmopathy and about 58 with stable Graves' hyperthyroidism, was used to find distinguishing TCR V-J signatures. Here is what the overall study found, with its caveats: Most expanded thyroid clonotypes (frequency above 0.001) were also found in blood, which suggests that blood repertoires may mirror thyroid immune responses. Sample size was not statistically predetermined, and investigators were not blinded to group allocation. In validation, the model predicted progression to ophthalmopathy with roughly 66% sensitivity and about 72% specificity, a median of approximately 6.5 months before onset. A model built on a 13 V-J signature distinguished ophthalmopathy from stable hyperthyroidism, reaching around 88% sensitivity and approximately 81% specificity in cross-validation and 80%/75% in testing.

Amplification of TCR beta CDR3 regions was carried out from RNA transcripts. For the first round of RT-PCR on the TCR CDR3, the HTBI primer set was used together with the Qiagen OneStep RT-PCR kit. Libraries were constructed in a second round of multiplex PCR, after which size selection and purification were carried out. Sequencing of the libraries was done on an Illumina HiSeq2000 using paired-end 100 bp reads. In the authors' own workflow: Raw data were processed with SOAPnuke, discarding reads with adapters, uncalled bases, mean Phred below 15, or no exact constant-primer or identifier match. COPE v1.2.5 was used to merge the high-quality paired reads, and each unique nucleotide sequence was defined as a clonotype. Clonotypes were aligned to IMGT TRBV, TRBD and TRBJ reference segments using MiTCR v1.1. Analysis was restricted to V-J combinations with a frequency above 0.0001, which covered roughly 99% of repertoires. A TCS score was defined as the ratio of F50 (clonal expansion) to E x V (chaos), with BLOSUM62-based TCRdist applied between CDR3 peptides within each V-J. Welch's t-statistics and random forest reduced 500 to 550 V-J features to roughly 13, which were used in a naive Bayes classifier (R e1071). TCRdb reran the public reads through fastp at Q25 and MiXCR, keeping productive beta chains. Each entry is one CDR3 protein sequence, shown with its most common DNA and genes. TCRdb, rather than the study authors, made the V and J calls. Across this sample there are about 180,000 distinct CDR3 sequences, with 15% to 20% seen only once. Roughly 29% of the sample goes to the ten largest clones.

For this clonotype: The target of this receptor is not known. No much larger clone exists at a distance of one base, and base qualities are not known.

Graves' hyperthyroidism was defined as stable when no progression to ophthalmopathy occurred over 18 months of follow-up. The hyperthyroidism patients were between 18 and 65 years old and newly diagnosed, with a disease duration of less than 2 months. Exclusion was applied to patients with uncontrolled infections, other autoimmune diseases, pregnancy or lactation. Diagnoses were established on the basis of clinical symptoms, serum thyroxine and TRAb, thyroid ultrasound, and orbital computed tomography. PBMCs were separated from approximately 10 ml of fresh peripheral blood using Ficoll-Paque density gradient centrifugation. Total RNA was extracted with Trizol reagent, and quality was checked on an Agilent 2100 Bioanalyzer. The CDR3 numbers 15 residues from cysteine through phenylalanine. Just CDR3 DNA is preserved here, 45 bases in frame from base 1. CDR1 and CDR2, looked up from the germline V gene, are MGHRA and YSYEKL. The V end gives up 1 base and the J end 4 bases, leaving 3 bases in the junction not matched to a gene.

The sequenced sample consisted of blood. This TCR was recovered from a woman aged 45-59 years with Graves' hyperthyroidism. The rearranged segments are TRBV4-1 and TRBJ2-3; 9 middle bases align to TRBD1. The DNA is TGCGCCAGCAGCCAAGGACAGGGGGAGGCAGATACGCAGTATTTT. Its protein product is CASSQGQGEADTQYF.